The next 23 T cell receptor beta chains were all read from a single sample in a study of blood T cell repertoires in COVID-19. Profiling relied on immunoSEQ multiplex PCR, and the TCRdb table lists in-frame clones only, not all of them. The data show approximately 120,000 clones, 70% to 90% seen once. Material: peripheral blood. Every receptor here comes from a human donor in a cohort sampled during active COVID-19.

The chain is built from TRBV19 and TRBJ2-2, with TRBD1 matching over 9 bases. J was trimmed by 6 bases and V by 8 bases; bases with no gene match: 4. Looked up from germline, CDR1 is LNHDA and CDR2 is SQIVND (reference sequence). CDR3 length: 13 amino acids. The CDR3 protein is CASGQGIAGELFF. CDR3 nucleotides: TGTGCCAGTGGACAGGGGATAGCCGGGGAGCTGTTTTTT.

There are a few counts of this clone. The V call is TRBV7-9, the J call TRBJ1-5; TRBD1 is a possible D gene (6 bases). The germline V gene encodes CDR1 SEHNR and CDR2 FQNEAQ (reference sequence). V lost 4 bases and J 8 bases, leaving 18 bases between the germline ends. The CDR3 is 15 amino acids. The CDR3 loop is CASSSHTGSGEPQHF. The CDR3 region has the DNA TGTGCCAGCAGCTCGCATACAGGGTCAGGGGAGCCCCAGCATTTT.

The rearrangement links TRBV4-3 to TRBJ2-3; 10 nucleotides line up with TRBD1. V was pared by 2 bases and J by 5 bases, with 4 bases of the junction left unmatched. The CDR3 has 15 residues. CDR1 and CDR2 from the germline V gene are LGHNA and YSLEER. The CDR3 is CASSQRDRGQDTQYF. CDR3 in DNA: TGCGCCAGCAGCCAACGCGACAGGGGGCAAGATACGCAGTATTTT.

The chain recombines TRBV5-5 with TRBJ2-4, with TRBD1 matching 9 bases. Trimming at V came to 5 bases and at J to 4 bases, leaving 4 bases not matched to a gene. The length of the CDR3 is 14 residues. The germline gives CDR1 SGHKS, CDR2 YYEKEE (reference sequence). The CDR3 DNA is TGTGCCAGCAGTTCGGGACAGGGAAAAAACATTCAGTACTTC. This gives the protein CASSSGQGKNIQYF.

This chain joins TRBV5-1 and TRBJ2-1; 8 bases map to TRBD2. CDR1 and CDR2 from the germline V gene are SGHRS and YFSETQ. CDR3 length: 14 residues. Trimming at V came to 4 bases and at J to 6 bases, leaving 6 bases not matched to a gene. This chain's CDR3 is CASSNGLAANEQFF. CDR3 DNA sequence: TGCGCCAGCAGCAACGGACTAGCCGCCAATGAGCAGTTCTTC.

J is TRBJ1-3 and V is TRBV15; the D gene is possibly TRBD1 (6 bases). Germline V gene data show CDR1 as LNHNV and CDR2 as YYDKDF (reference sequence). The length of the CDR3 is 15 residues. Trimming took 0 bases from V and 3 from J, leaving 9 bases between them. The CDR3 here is CATSRDRGLGNTIYF. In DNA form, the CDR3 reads TGTGCCACCAGCAGAGACAGGGGCCTTGGAAACACCATATATTTT.

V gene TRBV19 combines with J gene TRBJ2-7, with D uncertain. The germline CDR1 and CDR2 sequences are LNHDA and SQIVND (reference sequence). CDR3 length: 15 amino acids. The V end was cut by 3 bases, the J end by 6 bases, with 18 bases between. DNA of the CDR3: TGTGCCAGTAGTATTGGGTTATTTGCGACTTCCGAGCAGTACTTC. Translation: CASSIGLFATSEQYF.

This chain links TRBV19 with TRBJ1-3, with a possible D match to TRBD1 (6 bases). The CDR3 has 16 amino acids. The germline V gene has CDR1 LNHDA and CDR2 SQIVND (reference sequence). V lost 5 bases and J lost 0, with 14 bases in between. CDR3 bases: TGTGCCAGTAGTCTCGGACAGCGCCTCTCTGGAAACACCATATATTTT. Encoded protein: CASSLGQRLSGNTIYF.

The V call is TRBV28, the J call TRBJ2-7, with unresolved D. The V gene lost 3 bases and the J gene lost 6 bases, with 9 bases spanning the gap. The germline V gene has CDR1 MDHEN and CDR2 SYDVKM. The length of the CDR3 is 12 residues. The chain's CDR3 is CASSLRHSEQYF. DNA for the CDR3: TGTGCCAGCAGTTTGAGACACTCCGAGCAGTACTTC.

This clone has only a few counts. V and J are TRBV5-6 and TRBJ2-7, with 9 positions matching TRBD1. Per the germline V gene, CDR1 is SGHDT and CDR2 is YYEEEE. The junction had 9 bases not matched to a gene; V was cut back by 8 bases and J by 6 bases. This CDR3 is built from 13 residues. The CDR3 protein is CASLRRDRVEQYF. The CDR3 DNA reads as TGTGCCAGTCTGCGTCGGGACAGGGTCGAGCAGTACTTC. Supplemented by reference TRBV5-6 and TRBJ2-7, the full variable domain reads DAGVTQSPTHLIKTRGQQVTLRCSPKSGHDTVSWYQQALGQGPQFIFQYYEEEERQRGNFPDRFSGHQFPNYSSELNVNALLLGDSALYLCASLRRDRVEQYFGPGTRLTVT.

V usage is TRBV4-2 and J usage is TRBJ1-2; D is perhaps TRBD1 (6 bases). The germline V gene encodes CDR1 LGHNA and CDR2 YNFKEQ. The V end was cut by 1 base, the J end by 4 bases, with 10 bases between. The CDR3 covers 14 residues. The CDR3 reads CASSQAGRGYGYTF. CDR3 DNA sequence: TGTGCCAGCAGCCAAGCCGGCAGGGGCTATGGCTACACCTTC.

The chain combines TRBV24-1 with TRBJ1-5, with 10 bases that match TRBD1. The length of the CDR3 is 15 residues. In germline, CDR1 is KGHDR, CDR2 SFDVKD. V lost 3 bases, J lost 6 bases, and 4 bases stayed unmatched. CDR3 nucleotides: TGTGCCACCAGTGATCGGACAGGGGGAATTCAGCCCCAGCATTTT. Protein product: CATSDRTGGIQPQHF.

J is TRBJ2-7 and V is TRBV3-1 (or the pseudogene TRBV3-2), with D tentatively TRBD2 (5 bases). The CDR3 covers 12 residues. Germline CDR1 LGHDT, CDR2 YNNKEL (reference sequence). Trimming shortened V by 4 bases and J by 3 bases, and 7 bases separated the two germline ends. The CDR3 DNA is TGTGCCAGCAGCCTCCGGGACTACGAGCAGTACTTC. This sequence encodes CASSLRDYEQYF.

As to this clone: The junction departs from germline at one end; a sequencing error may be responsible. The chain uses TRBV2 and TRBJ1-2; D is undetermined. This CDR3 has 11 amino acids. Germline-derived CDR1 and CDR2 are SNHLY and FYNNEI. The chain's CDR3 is CASSEKAATIF. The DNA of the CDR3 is TGTGCCAGCAGTGAAAAGGCGGCCACAATCTTC.

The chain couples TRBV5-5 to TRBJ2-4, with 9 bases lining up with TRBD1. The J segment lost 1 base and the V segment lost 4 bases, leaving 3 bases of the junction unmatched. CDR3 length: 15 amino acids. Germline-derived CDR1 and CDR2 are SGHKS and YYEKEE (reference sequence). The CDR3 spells CASSTQGAAKNIQYF. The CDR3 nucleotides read TGTGCCAGCAGCACACAGGGGGCGGCCAAAAACATTCAGTACTTC. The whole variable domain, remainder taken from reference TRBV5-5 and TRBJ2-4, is DAGVTQSPTHLIKTRGQQVTLRCSPISGHKSVSWYQQVLGQGPQFIFQYYEKEERGRGNFPDRFSARQFPNYSSELNVNALLLGDSALYLCASSTQGAAKNIQYFGAGTRLSVL.

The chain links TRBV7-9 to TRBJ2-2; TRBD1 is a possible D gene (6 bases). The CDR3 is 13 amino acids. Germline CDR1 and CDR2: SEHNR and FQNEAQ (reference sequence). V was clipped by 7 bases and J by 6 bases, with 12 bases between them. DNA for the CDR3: TGTGCCAGCAACCTCAGGGGCTCCGGGGAGCTGTTTTTT. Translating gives CASNLRGSGELFF.

The CDR3 is CASSSPYGTSKNEQFF. DNA of the CDR3: TGTGCCAGTAGTAGCCCATATGGGACATCTAAAAATGAGCAGTTCTTC. The rearrangement uses TRBV19 and TRBJ2-1; possibly TRBD1 for D (6 bases). The CDR3 has 16 residues. Germline CDR1 LNHDA, CDR2 SQIVND (reference sequence). Trimming removed 4 bases at V and 7 bases at J, with 20 bases between. Full variable domain (missing parts from reference TRBV19 and TRBJ2-1): DGGITQSPKYLFRKEGQNVTLSCEQNLNHDAMYWYRQDPGQGLRLIYYSQIVNDFQKGDIAEGYSVSREKKESFPLTVTSAQKNPTAFYLCASSSPYGTSKNEQFFGPGTRLTVL.

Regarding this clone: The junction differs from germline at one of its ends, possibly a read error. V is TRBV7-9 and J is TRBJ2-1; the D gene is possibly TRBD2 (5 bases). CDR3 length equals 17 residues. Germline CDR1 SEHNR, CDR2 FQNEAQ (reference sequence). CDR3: CASSLVPTPTRINDQFF. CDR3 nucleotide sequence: TGTGCCAGCAGCTTAGTCCCAACTCCTACTAGAATCAATGATCAGTTCTTC.

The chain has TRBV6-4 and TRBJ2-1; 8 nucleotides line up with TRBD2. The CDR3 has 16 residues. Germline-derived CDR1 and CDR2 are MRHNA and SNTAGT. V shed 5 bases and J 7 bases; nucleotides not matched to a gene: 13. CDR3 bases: TGTGCCAGCAGTCAATTAGCGGGGCCGGGGGTAAATGAGCAGTTCTTC. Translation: CASSQLAGPGVNEQFF.

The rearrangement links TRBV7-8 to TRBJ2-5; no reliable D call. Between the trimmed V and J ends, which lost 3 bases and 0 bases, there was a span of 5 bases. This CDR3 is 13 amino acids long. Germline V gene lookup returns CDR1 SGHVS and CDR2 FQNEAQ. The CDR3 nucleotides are TGTGCCAGCAGCTTGCAGTACCAAGAGACCCAGTACTTC. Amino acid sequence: CASSLQYQETQYF.

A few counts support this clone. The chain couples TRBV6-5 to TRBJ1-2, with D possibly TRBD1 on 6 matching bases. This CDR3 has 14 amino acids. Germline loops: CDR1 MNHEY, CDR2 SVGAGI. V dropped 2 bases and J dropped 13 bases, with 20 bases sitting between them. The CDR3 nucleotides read TGTGCCAGCAGTTACGGGGGGGCATCTCAAACTTCCACCTTC. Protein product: CASSYGGASQTSTF.

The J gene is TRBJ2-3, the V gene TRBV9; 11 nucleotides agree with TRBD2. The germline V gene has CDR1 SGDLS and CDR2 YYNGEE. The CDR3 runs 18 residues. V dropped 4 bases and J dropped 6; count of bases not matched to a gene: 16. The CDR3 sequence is CASSPRPTSGRWWDTQYF. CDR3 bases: TGTGCCAGCAGCCCCCGCCCAACTAGCGGGAGATGGTGGGATACGCAGTATTTT.

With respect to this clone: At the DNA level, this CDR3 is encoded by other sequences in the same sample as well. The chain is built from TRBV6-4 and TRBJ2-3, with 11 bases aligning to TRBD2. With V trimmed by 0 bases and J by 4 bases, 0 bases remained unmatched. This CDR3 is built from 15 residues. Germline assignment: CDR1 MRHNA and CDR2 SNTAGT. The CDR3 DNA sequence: TGTGCCAGCAGTGACTCTAGCGGGGGGGCAGATACGCAGTATTTT. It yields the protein CASSDSSGGADTQYF.